This T cell receptor beta chain was observed in a study of blood T cell repertoires in COVID-19. Across the whole study: Sites across the United States, Italy and Spain contributed samples from acute and convalescent COVID-19. From T cells, B-cell-depleted T cells, or PBMCs came the material, which was cDNA or gDNA.

V gave up 3 bases and J gave up 5 bases, with 13 bases separating them. Looked up from germline, CDR1 is MNHEY and CDR2 is SVGEGT. This CDR3 region has 14 residues. In the original processing: Reference gene primers were amplified, and this amplification served to estimate nucleated cell counts. Assay: immunoSEQ multiplex PCR; the TCRdb copy retains only in-frame clones and omits some. V and J calls plus clone size are reproduced from that table; the DNA served to infer D and trimming. The table records roughly 250,000 clones, 80% to 90% of them present only once. J is TRBJ1-1 and V is TRBV6-2 or TRBV6-3; D call uncertain. The TCR originated in a man aged 35-49 years with acute or convalescent COVID-19. Source material: peripheral blood. The CDR3 coding sequence is TGTGCCAGCAGTTATGTGGCCGGAGGAACTGAAGCTTTCTTT. It yields the protein CASSYVAGGTEAFF.